Below, 10 T cell receptor beta chains from the same sample are listed, as sequenced in a study of T cell repertoires in cytomegalovirus infection. A single record per CDR3 protein comes from TCRdb applying MiXCR to the reads. The sample comprises 150,000 to 200,000 distinct CDR3 sequences, about 15% of which are singletons, and 25% to 30% rests with the top ten. Sequenced: PBMCs. These receptors were taken from a human donor in good health (CMV status not recorded). Some clones in this sample may be carry-over from other donors' samples.

There are a few counts of this clonotype. The chain recombines TRBV6-6 with TRBJ2-5; either TRBD1 or TRBD2 may supply D (5 bases each). Germline values: CDR1 MNHNY, CDR2 SVGAGI (reference sequence). This CDR3 contains 15 residues. The V gene lost 5 bases and the J gene lost 5 bases, with 18 bases spanning the gap. The CDR3: CASSPRGRTGETQYF. The CDR3 coding sequence is TGTGCCAGCAGTCCAAGGGGCAGGACGGGGGAGACCCAGTACTTC.

This clonotype was counted at least ten times. The chain joins TRBV12-3 or TRBV12-4 to TRBJ1-5; D gene unclear. This CDR3 spans 18 amino acids. Trimming stripped 2 bases from V and 1 base from J, with 18 bases between. The CDR3, as DNA: TGTGCCAGCAGTTTAAAGGTCTCCGGCTTACGCAGCAATCAGCCCCAGCATTTT. It is translated as CASSLKVSGLRSNQPQHF.

Only a few counts were recorded for this clonotype. This rearrangement joins TRBV10-3 to TRBJ2-1; D call uncertain. V shed 3 bases and J shed 2 bases, with 11 bases lying between them. This CDR3 comprises 15 residues. In germline, CDR1 is ENHRY, CDR2 SYGVKD. The CDR3 nucleotides read TGTGCCATCAGTGACAACGTGCCAGCCTACAATGAGCAGTTCTTC. This sequence encodes CAISDNVPAYNEQFF.

A few counts support this clonotype. The chain employs TRBV15 and TRBJ2-5; the D is unclear. The CDR3 is 13 amino acids. Germline assignment: CDR1 LNHNV and CDR2 YYDKDF (reference sequence). Trimming removed 0 bases from V and 5 bases from J, with 7 bases in between. The CDR3 coding sequence is TGTGCCACCAGCAGAGATAAATCGGAGACCCAGTACTTC. The encoded protein is CATSRDKSETQYF.

This clonotype occurred a few times. CDR3 region: CASSLDSRSNQPQHF. The DNA of the CDR3 is TGTGCCAGCAGCTTAGATAGCAGGAGCAATCAGCCCCAGCATTTT. The V call is TRBV7-2, the J call TRBJ1-5, with D unclear. This CDR3 is built from 15 residues. V was pared by 1 base and J by 1 base, with 8 bases between. Germline CDR1 is SGHTA and CDR2 is FQGNSA.

This clonotype was seen a handful of times. J is TRBJ2-1 and V is TRBV28; 9 bases map to TRBD2. The germline gives CDR1 MDHEN, CDR2 SYDVKM. The length of the CDR3 is 15 residues. V shed 10 bases and J 2 bases; nucleotides not matched to a gene: 9. This CDR3 is CATSRLAATYNEQFF. CDR3 coding DNA: TGTGCCACCTCCAGACTAGCGGCAACCTACAATGAGCAGTTCTTC.

This clonotype was found many times. The rearrangement uses TRBV7-2 and TRBJ1-5; D call uncertain. The CDR3 sequence is 14 residues long. CDR1 is SGHTA, CDR2 FQGNSA, per germline. Trimming cost V 2 bases and J 3 bases, with 8 bases left between them. The CDR3 nucleotides read TGTGCCAGCAGCTTACAGCCGGACAATCAGCCCCAGCATTTT. Translated, it gives CASSLQPDNQPQHF.

The chain couples TRBV6-6 to TRBJ2-7; TRBD2 aligns across 10 bases. The germline V gene encodes CDR1 MNHNY and CDR2 SVGAGI (reference sequence). CDR3 length equals 14 residues. Germline trimming cut 2 bases from V and 3 bases from J; bases unmatched to any gene: 1. CDR3 DNA: TGTGCCAGCAGTTACCCTAGCGGGAGCTACGAGCAGTACTTC. Its translation: CASSYPSGSYEQYF.

The chain employs TRBV20-1 and TRBJ2-3; the D is unclear. V was pared by 5 bases and J by 2 bases, with 14 bases between. The CDR3 has 14 residues. Per germline, CDR1 DFQATT and CDR2 SNEGSKA (reference sequence). This chain's CDR3 is CSASGPGITDTQYF. Here the CDR3 DNA reads TGCAGTGCTTCCGGACCTGGAATCACAGATACGCAGTATTTT.

This clonotype was seen ten or more times. The chain recombines TRBV7-2 with TRBJ1-1, with 10 bases that match TRBD1. Per germline, CDR1 SGHTA and CDR2 FQGNSA. CDR3 length: 15 residues. With V trimmed by 4 bases and J by 2 bases, 4 bases remained unmatched. In nucleotides, the CDR3 is TGTGCCAGCAGCTCGCGGGACAGGGGAAACACTGAAGCTTTCTTT. As protein: CASSSRDRGNTEAFF.